One sample yielded the 6 T cell receptor beta chains listed below, sequenced in a study of breast tumors, draining lymph nodes, adjacent tissues. TCRdb recomputed calls from the multiplex PCR reads with MiXCR, one row per CDR3 protein. Seen here are under 80,000 distinct CDR3 sequences, around two fifths observed once, and the top ten hold almost 8.5%. The sample taken for sequencing was breast tumor tissue. Every receptor here comes from a female donor with breast cancer. Some clones in this sample may be carry-over from other donors' samples.

This clonotype was detected many times. The V call is TRBV11-2, the J call TRBJ2-7; 11 bases align to TRBD1. V shed 5 bases, J shed 4 bases, and the junction held 7 bases outside the gene matches. The CDR3 loop spans 15 amino acids. CDR1 SGHAT and CDR2 FQNNGV come from the germline V gene. The CDR3 nucleotides are TGTGCCAGCAGCGTAGGACAGGGGGCGCGTTACGAGCAGTACTTC. Residues: CASSVGQGARYEQYF.

The chain combines TRBV7-9 with TRBJ1-2; a weak D match, TRBD1 (6 bases). Germline lookup yields CDR1 SEHNR and CDR2 FQNEAQ (reference sequence). Trimming left V 4 bases short and J 4 bases short, with 13 bases between. The CDR3 extends over 14 amino acids. CDR3 coding DNA: TGTGCCAGCAGCTCTCAGGGGAAGGGCTATGGCTACACCTTC. This encodes CASSSQGKGYGYTF. The variable domain in full, with the rest retrieved from reference TRBV7-9 and TRBJ1-2, is DTGVSQNPRHKITKRGQNVTFRCDPISEHNRLYWYRQTLGQGPEFLTYFQNEAQLEKSRLLSDRFSAERPKGSFSTLEIQRTEQGDSAMYLCASSSQGKGYGYTFGSGTRLTVV.

The CDR3 loop is CSAKSKGRLCSGNTIYF. CDR3 sequence (DNA): TGCAGTGCCAAATCAAAGGGGAGGCTGTGCTCTGGAAACACCATATATTTT. The chain has TRBV20-1 and TRBJ1-3; D might be TRBD1 (5 bases). Germline V gene sequence: CDR1 DFQATT, CDR2 SNEGSKA (reference sequence). This CDR3 has 17 amino acids. The V end was cut by 6 bases, the J end by 0 bases, with 21 bases between.

This clonotype showed up many times. J is TRBJ2-7 and V is TRBV7-9, with D possibly TRBD1 on 6 matching bases. The CDR3 extends over 14 amino acids. V was trimmed by 5 bases and J by 2 bases, leaving 13 bases between them. The germline V gene has CDR1 SEHNR and CDR2 FQNEAQ (reference sequence). This CDR3 is CASSGDTTPYEQYF. CDR3 in DNA: TGTGCCAGCAGCGGGGACACGACTCCCTACGAGCAGTACTTC.

This clonotype came up once. The rearrangement links TRBV5-4 to TRBJ2-7; either TRBD1 or TRBD2 may fit D (6 bases each). CDR3 length equals 13 residues. Germline V gene lookup returns CDR1 SGHNT and CDR2 YYREEE (reference sequence). This chain's CDR3 is CARDGGSRYEQYF. DNA for the CDR3: TGTGCTAGAGACGGGGGCAGCCGCTACGAGCAGTACTTC.

Of note for this clonotype: No conserved phenylalanine or tryptophan is present at the end of the CDR3, so a read error is the likely explanation. V and J are TRBV7-6 and TRBJ2-5; TRBD1 might be the D (5 bases). V shed 5 bases and J shed 5 bases, with 21 bases lying between them. CDR3 length: 16 residues. Germline CDR1 is SGHVS and CDR2 is FNYEAQ. CDR3 region: CASSTHQASKGETQYL. CDR3 sequence (DNA): TGTGCCAGCAGCACGCACCAGGCTTCCAAGGGGGAGACCCAGTACCTC.